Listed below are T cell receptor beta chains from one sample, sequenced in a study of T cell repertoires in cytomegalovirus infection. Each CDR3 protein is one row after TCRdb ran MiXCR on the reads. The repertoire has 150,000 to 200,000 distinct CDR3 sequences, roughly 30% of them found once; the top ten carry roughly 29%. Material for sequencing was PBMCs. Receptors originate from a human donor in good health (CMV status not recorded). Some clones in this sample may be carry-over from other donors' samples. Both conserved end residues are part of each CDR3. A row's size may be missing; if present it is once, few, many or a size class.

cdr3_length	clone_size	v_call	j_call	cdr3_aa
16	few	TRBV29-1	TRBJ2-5	CSVEDHVGVKVETQYF
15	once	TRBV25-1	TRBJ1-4	CASTLSQGSSEKLFF
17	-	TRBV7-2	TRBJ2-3	CASSSYGGQIFTDTQYF
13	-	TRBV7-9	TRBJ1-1	CASSLEGGRRAFF
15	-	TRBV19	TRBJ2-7	CASRETGGWSYEQYF
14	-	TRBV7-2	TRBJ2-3	CASSVSTSTDTQYF
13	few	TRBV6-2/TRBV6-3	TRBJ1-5	CASRIQGNQPQHF
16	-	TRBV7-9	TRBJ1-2	CASSLDVVSFGYGYTF
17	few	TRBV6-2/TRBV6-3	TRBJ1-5	CASSQRGLLGGNQPQHF
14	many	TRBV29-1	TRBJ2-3	CSVERQGESDTQYF
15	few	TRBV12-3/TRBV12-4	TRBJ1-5	CASSLGLPGGQPQHF
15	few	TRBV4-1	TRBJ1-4	CASSQGVGTNEKLFF
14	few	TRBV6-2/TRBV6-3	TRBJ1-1	CASREPGRDTEAFF
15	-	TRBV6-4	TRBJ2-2	CASAPGGENTGELLF
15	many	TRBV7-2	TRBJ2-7	CASSTGVRTWDEQYF
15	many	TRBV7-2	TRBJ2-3	CASSLGGRDTDTQYF
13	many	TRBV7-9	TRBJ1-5	CASSPSGDQPQHF
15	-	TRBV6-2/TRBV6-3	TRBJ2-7	CASRRTGTGDDEQYF